These 27 T cell receptor beta chains were all obtained from the same sample, sequenced in a study of blood T cell repertoires in COVID-19. This table comes from immunoSEQ multiplex PCR, and its TCRdb copy is limited to in-frame clones, with some not included. Here the sample spans about 280,000 clones, 85% being singletons. Sequencing used PBMCs or T cells enriched from blood (not recorded which). All receptors come from a woman between 50 and 59 years old who had recovered from COVID-19.

This chain connects TRBV2 to TRBJ2-1, with 7 positions matching TRBD2. Germline V gene sequence: CDR1 SNHLY, CDR2 FYNNEI. Losses at the gene ends were 8 bases for V and 5 bases for J; bases not matched to a gene: 12. There are 15 residues in the CDR3. DNA for the CDR3: TGTGCCAGCCTGGGACTAAGATCGATAAACAATGAGCAGTTCTTC. This gives the protein CASLGLRSINNEQFF.

V usage is TRBV7-2 and J usage is TRBJ2-7; 7 positions match TRBD2. V dropped 5 bases and J dropped 7; count of bases not matched to a gene: 5. CDR3 length equals 12 residues. CDR1 and CDR2 (germline): SGHTA, FQGNSA. CDR3 loop: CASSESGIEQYF. CDR3 coding DNA: TGTGCCAGCAGCGAAAGCGGGATTGAGCAGTACTTC.

This clone was counted a few times. The gene calls are TRBV6-5 and TRBJ1-5; 7 nucleotides agree with TRBD1. Per germline, CDR1 MNHEY and CDR2 SVGAGI. This CDR3 comprises 15 residues. The trim removed 6 bases at V and 0 bases at J, leaving 5 bases unmatched. The CDR3 loop is CASRDGTVSNQPQHF. The CDR3 DNA reads TGTGCCAGCAGGGACGGGACAGTTAGCAATCAGCCCCAGCATTTT.

This clone turned up a few times. The gene calls are TRBV19 and TRBJ1-5, with a tentative D call TRBD1 (5 bases). This CDR3 is built from 16 residues. The V and J ends lost 3 bases and 4 bases respectively, with 16 bases between them. Germline values: CDR1 LNHDA, CDR2 SQIVND (reference sequence). The CDR3 loop reads CASSITLGHLNQPQHF. The CDR3 DNA reads TGTGCCAGTAGTATCACCCTTGGACACCTAAATCAGCCCCAGCATTTT. The variable domain in full, with the rest retrieved from reference TRBV19 and TRBJ1-5, is DGGITQSPKYLFRKEGQNVTLSCEQNLNHDAMYWYRQDPGQGLRLIYYSQIVNDFQKGDIAEGYSVSREKKESFPLTVTSAQKNPTAFYLCASSITLGHLNQPQHFGDGTRLSIL.

This clone appeared a single time. The chain joins TRBV7-8 to TRBJ1-5; 7 bases fit TRBD1. The junction had 8 bases not matched to a gene; V was cut back by 6 bases and J by 3 bases. Germline V gene data show CDR1 as SGHVS and CDR2 as FQNEAQ. The CDR3 totals 15 residues. The CDR3, as DNA: TGTGCCAGCAGTCTCACCGGGACAGACAATCAGCCCCAGCATTTT. Amino acid sequence: CASSLTGTDNQPQHF. Full variable domain (missing parts from reference TRBV7-8 and TRBJ1-5): GAGVSQSPRYKVAKRGQDVALRCDPISGHVSLFWYQQALGQGPEFLTYFQNEAQLDKSGLPSDRFFAERPEGSVSTLKIQRTQQEDSAVYLCASSLTGTDNQPQHFGDGTRLSIL.

This chain joins TRBV12-3 or TRBV12-4 and TRBJ1-1; D not certain. Deletions cut 3 bases from V and 8 bases from J, with 13 bases between. CDR3 length: 13 residues. CDR3 sequence: CASSLGPTGEAFF. The CDR3 nucleotides read TGTGCCAGCAGTTTGGGCCCCACGGGGGAAGCTTTCTTT.

This chain joins TRBV7-6 and TRBJ2-1, with 8 positions matching TRBD2. Germline CDR1 and CDR2: SGHVS and FNYEAQ. This CDR3 comprises 16 residues. J gave up 0 bases and V 5 bases, and 6 bases lay outside the gene matches. CDR3 sequence (DNA): TGTGCCAGCAGCGCGACGGGACTAGTCTCCTACAATGAGCAGTTCTTC. Translated, it gives CASSATGLVSYNEQFF.

The rearrangement joins TRBV9 to TRBJ2-1, with TRBD2 matching over 7 bases. Germline CDR1 is SGDLS and CDR2 is YYNGEE. Trimming took 4 bases from V and 10 from J; bases not matched to a gene: 17. This CDR3 contains 16 residues. CDR3 region: CASSPHGGVARQEQFF. DNA for the CDR3: TGTGCCAGCAGCCCCCATGGGGGGGTCGCGCGTCAGGAGCAGTTCTTC.

The V and J genes are TRBV2 and TRBJ1-5; TRBD1 might be the D (5 bases). Trimming pared 8 bases from V and 5 bases from J, leaving 13 bases between. This CDR3 has 13 residues. CDR1 and CDR2 from the germline V gene are SNHLY and FYNNEI. The CDR3 region is CASRPGKDQPQHF. In nucleotides, the CDR3 is TGTGCCAGCCGTCCAGGGAAAGATCAGCCCCAGCATTTT. Full variable domain (remainder filled in from reference TRBV2 and TRBJ1-5): EPEVTQTPSHQVTQMGQEVILRCVPISNHLYFYWYRQILGQKVEFLVSFYNNEISEKSEIFDDQFSVERPDGSNFTLKIRSTKLEDSAMYFCASRPGKDQPQHFGDGTRLSIL.

The chain recombines TRBV18 with TRBJ2-5; 8 bases match TRBD1. Germline assignment: CDR1 KGHSH and CDR2 LQKENI. The CDR3 is 14 amino acids. The J segment lost 0 bases and the V segment lost 6 bases, leaving 3 bases of the junction unmatched. CDR3: CASSRTGYQETQYF. CDR3 nucleotides: TGTGCCAGCTCTCGGACAGGGTACCAAGAGACCCAGTACTTC. Full variable domain (outside the CDR3, taken from reference TRBV18 and TRBJ2-5): NAGVMQNPRHLVRRRGQEARLRCSPMKGHSHVYWYRQLPEEGLKFMVYLQKENIIDESGMPKERFSAEFPKEGPSILRIQQVVRGDSAAYFCASSRTGYQETQYFGPGTRLLVL.

To note about this clone: The sample contains more than one DNA sequence encoding this CDR3. The chain couples TRBV5-1 to TRBJ1-3, with D possibly matching TRBD1 (5 bases). Germline loops: CDR1 SGHRS, CDR2 YFSETQ. The CDR3 is 14 residues long. Trimming cost V 3 bases and J 1 base, with 8 bases left between them. CDR3 nucleotides: TGCGCCAGCAGCTCTTCAGGGTCTGGAAACACCATATATTTT. It yields the protein CASSSSGSGNTIYF.

This chain connects TRBV5-1 to TRBJ2-7, with 10 bases matching TRBD1. The germline CDR1 and CDR2 sequences are SGHRS and YFSETQ. J gave up 3 bases and V 4 bases, and 7 bases lay outside the gene matches. This CDR3 has 15 residues. CDR3 protein: CASSPAGTGVYEQYF. The CDR3 bases are TGCGCCAGCAGCCCGGCGGGGACAGGGGTCTACGAGCAGTACTTC.

V gene TRBV5-1 combines with J gene TRBJ2-1; 14 bases are a match to TRBD2. Trimming removed 0 bases from V and 0 bases from J; junction bases left unmatched: 11. The CDR3 has 21 amino acids. Germline lookup yields CDR1 SGHRS and CDR2 YFSETQ. The CDR3 nucleotides are TGCGCCAGCAGCTTGGGGGGACTAGCGGGGGACCCCCCTGACTCCTACAATGAGCAGTTCTTC. This gives the protein CASSLGGLAGDPPDSYNEQFF. Full variable domain (outside the CDR3, taken from reference TRBV5-1 and TRBJ2-1): KAGVTQTPRYLIKTRGQQVTLSCSPISGHRSVSWYQQTPGQGLQFLFEYFSETQRNKGNFPGRFSGRQFSNSRSEMNVSTLELGDSALYLCASSLGGLAGDPPDSYNEQFFGPGTRLTVL.

The rearrangement joins TRBV5-1 to TRBJ1-4; 7 bases align to TRBD1. The germline CDR1 and CDR2 sequences are SGHRS and YFSETQ. V shed 1 base, J shed 4 bases, and the junction held 1 base outside the gene matches. This CDR3 has 14 residues. As DNA, the CDR3 is TGCGCCAGCAGCTTGACAGGGGATAATGAAAAACTGTTTTTT. Its translation: CASSLTGDNEKLFF.

This sequence joins TRBV5-5 and TRBJ2-7, with D perhaps matching TRBD1 (6 bases). This CDR3 has 13 residues. The V gene's germline CDR1 is SGHKS and CDR2 YYEKEE (reference sequence). The V and J ends lost 3 bases and 2 bases respectively, with 9 bases between them. The CDR3 sequence: CASSWTDTYEQYF. The DNA of the CDR3 is TGTGCCAGCAGCTGGACAGATACCTACGAGCAGTACTTC.

The chain employs TRBV7-2 and TRBJ2-3; 7 nucleotides line up with TRBD1. The germline V gene has CDR1 SGHTA and CDR2 FQGNSA. The J segment lost 1 base and the V segment lost 6 bases, leaving 4 bases of the junction unmatched. CDR3 length: 14 residues. For the CDR3, the DNA is TGTGCCAGCAGAAACAGGGGTCGCACAGATACGCAGTATTTT. It translates to CASRNRGRTDTQYF.

The genes are TRBV7-9 and TRBJ2-5; 9 bases align to TRBD2. Germline CDR1 SEHNR, CDR2 FQNEAQ (reference sequence). The CDR3 is 14 residues long. V lost 4 bases, J lost 4 bases, and 4 bases stayed unmatched. The CDR3 DNA reads as TGTGCCAGCAGCTACCCTAGCGGGGTAGAGACCCAGTACTTC. Translating gives CASSYPSGVETQYF.

This clone was seen a few times. The genes are TRBV20-1 and TRBJ1-6, with 10 bases matching TRBD1. The junction had 8 bases not matched to a gene; V was cut back by 3 bases and J by 0 bases. Looked up from germline, CDR1 is DFQATT and CDR2 is SNEGSKA (reference sequence). CDR3 length: 18 amino acids. CDR3 sequence: CSASGTGDPSSYNSPLHF. For the CDR3, the DNA is TGCAGTGCTAGTGGGACAGGGGACCCGAGCTCCTATAATTCACCCCTCCACTTT.

The genes are TRBV9 and TRBJ2-7, with D hard to call. Between the trimmed V and J ends, which lost 1 base and 3 bases, there was a span of 14 bases. This CDR3 comprises 15 residues. In germline, CDR1 is SGDLS, CDR2 YYNGEE. The CDR3 reads CASSVTPRSYYEQYF. Here the CDR3 DNA reads TGTGCCAGCAGCGTAACCCCCAGGTCCTACTACGAGCAGTACTTC.

The chain uses TRBV24-1 and TRBJ1-2; TRBD1 is a possible D gene (6 bases). V shed 1 base and J shed 8 bases, with 10 bases lying between them. The V gene's germline CDR1 is KGHDR and CDR2 SFDVKD. The CDR3 extends over 13 amino acids. CDR3: CATSDFTGIGYTF. The CDR3 bases are TGTGCCACCAGTGATTTCACAGGGATCGGCTACACCTTC.

V is TRBV3-1 (or the pseudogene TRBV3-2) and J is TRBJ1-6, with 7 positions matching TRBD1. Germline CDR1 and CDR2: LGHDT and YNNKEL (reference sequence). CDR3 length equals 11 residues. V shed 9 bases and J 14 bases; nucleotides not matched to a gene: 7. The CDR3 region is CASRQGQSLHF. The CDR3 DNA reads as TGTGCCAGTAGACAGGGTCAGTCCCTCCACTTT.

The chain recombines TRBV28 with TRBJ1-5, with unresolved D. The germline V gene has CDR1 MDHEN and CDR2 SYDVKM. Trimming took 4 bases from V and 6 from J, leaving 10 bases between them. The CDR3 spans 13 residues. The CDR3 nucleotides read TGTGCCAGCAGTTCAGGATCGACTCAGCCCCAGCATTTT. Protein sequence: CASSSGSTQPQHF. The whole variable domain, remainder taken from reference TRBV28 and TRBJ1-5, is DVKVTQSSRYLVKRTGEKVFLECVQDMDHENMFWYRQDPGLGLRLIYFSYDVKMKEKGDIPEGYSVSREKKERFSLILESASTNQTSMYLCASSSGSTQPQHFGDGTRLSIL.

This clone was found once. J is TRBJ2-7 and V is TRBV10-2; no clear D. V dropped 6 bases and J dropped 2 bases, with 8 bases sitting between them. There are 12 residues in the CDR3. The V gene's germline CDR1 is WSHSY and CDR2 SAAADI. The CDR3 region has the DNA TGCGCCAGCAGCCAATCCCCCTACGAGCAGTACTTC. Translation: CASSQSPYEQYF.

The rearrangement joins TRBV7-2 to TRBJ1-4; 8 nucleotides align to TRBD1. Losses at the gene ends were 5 bases for V and 8 bases for J; bases not matched to a gene: 10. Germline V gene lookup returns CDR1 SGHTA and CDR2 FQGNSA. The length of the CDR3 is 15 residues. The CDR3 protein is CASSPRTGMAEKLFF. In nucleotides, the CDR3 is TGTGCCAGCAGCCCGCGGACAGGGATGGCGGAAAAACTGTTTTTT. Drawing the rest from reference TRBV7-2 and TRBJ1-4, the complete variable domain is GAGVSQSPSNKVTEKGKDVELRCDPISGHTALYWYRQSLGQGLEFLIYFQGNSAPDKSGLPSDRFSAERTGGSVSTLTIQRTQQEDSAVYLCASSPRTGMAEKLFFGSGTQLSVL.

There are a few counts of this clone. The rearrangement joins TRBV7-5 to TRBJ2-7; the DNA was not compared with TRBD1, the D call given in the table. TRBV7-5 is shown as a pseudogene. The CDR3 is 15 amino acids. Written as DNA, the CDR3 is TGTGTCAGACCCTTAAGCAGGGACAGGGCGTACGAGCAGTACTTC. It codes for CVRPLSRDRAYEQYF.

This chain connects TRBV12-3 or TRBV12-4 to TRBJ2-7, with unresolved D. This CDR3 is built from 12 residues. V was cut by 2 bases and J by 5 bases, with 7 bases left in between. The CDR3 nucleotides read TGTGCCAGCAGTTTATGGGCCCACGAGCAGTACTTC. Translating gives CASSLWAHEQYF.

This clone was recorded once. The V call is TRBV27, the J call TRBJ2-1; D gene unclear. There are 14 residues in the CDR3. V was pared by 2 bases and J by 12 bases, with 17 bases between. Germline V lookup: CDR1 MNHEY, CDR2 SMNVEV (reference sequence). The CDR3 nucleotides are TGTGCCAGCAGTTTAAGTGCTGGGCAAACCCTGCAGTTCTTC. Its translation: CASSLSAGQTLQFF.